Reported below is one T cell receptor beta chain. Its antigen is still unknown. The data originate from a study of OX40 agonist ivuxolimab in advanced cancers. As for the study in general: The diagnoses of dose-escalation patients were hepatocellular carcinoma, melanoma, renal cell or head and neck cancer.

TCRdb's table, derived via immunoSEQ multiplex PCR, lists solely in-frame clones and lacks some. Of about 150,000 clones detected, 75% to 95% appear once; the ten largest clones hold around 1%. Study-wide points: Clonal expansion was seen in CD4+ and CD8+ blood T cells by week 6 at 0.1 to 3.0 mg/kg. The mean number of expanded clones was higher in CD8+ T cells than in CD4+.

This CDR3 is 14 amino acids long. Germline assignment: CDR1 SGHRS and CDR2 YFSETQ. V is TRBV5-1 and J is TRBJ2-5; TRBD1 is a possible D gene (5 bases). The better agreement between TRBJ2-7 and the DNA end casts doubt on the J call. This sequence was found in an adult with an advanced solid tumor such as melanoma, head and neck, liver or kidney cancer. Sample: CD4+ or CD8+ T cells sorted from blood, taken in a trial of the OX40 agonist ivuxolimab. The CDR3 protein is CASSSDRQIYEQYF. The CDR3 nucleotides are TGCGCCAGCAGCTCTGATCGACAGATCTACGAGCAGTACTTC.